The present TCR beta chain was sequenced within a study of patients and donors after allogeneic stem cell transplantation. Deletions cut 2 bases from V and 5 bases from J, with 21 bases between. The CDR3 spans 16 residues. Looked up from germline, CDR1 is SQVTM and CDR2 is ANQGSEA. From the RT-PCR reads, TCRdb called clonotypes with MiXCR, one entry per CDR3 protein. The repertoire includes some 960,000 distinct CDR3 sequences, about a sixth of them detected once, and approximately 5.9% sits in the top ten. This clonotype was detected a few times. The chain couples TRBV29-1 to TRBJ1-2; D perhaps matches TRBD1 (5 bases). Sequencing was carried out using blood, either unsorted or a sorted T cell fraction (not recorded which). This TCR was recovered from a human donor who was either an allogeneic HSCT recipient or a stem cell or donor lymphocyte infusion donor (not recorded which). It is not recorded whose cells these are; they may come from a transplant donor. The CDR3 region has the DNA TGCAGCGTTGAACCAAGCCTTCGGGTAGGGGATTATGGCTACACCTTC. Its protein is CSVEPSLRVGDYGYTF.